This is a list of T cell receptor beta chains from one sample in a study of T cell responses to AZD1222 COVID-19 vaccine. Repertoires were generated with immunoSEQ multiplex PCR, while TCRdb's copy carries only in-frame clones and drops some. Among under 110,000 clones listed, more than 70% were seen once. This specimen was peripheral blood, taken 28 days after the second AZD1222 dose. These receptors all come from an adult who received the AZD1222 COVID-19 vaccine. CDR3s include the opening cysteine and the closing phenylalanine or tryptophan. A D gene is named only where the DNA matches it firmly. Clone size is stated in some rows and not others, as once, few, many or a class when expanded.

D gene,clone size,V gene,J gene,CDR3 protein,CDR3 DNA
-,-,TRBV19,TRBJ1-5,CASSIAGLSNQPQHF,TGTGCCAGTAGTATTGCCGGGTTAAGCAATCAGCCCCAGCATTTT
TRBD1,-,TRBV28,TRBJ1-2,CASSFPGQGNGYTF,TGTGCCAGCAGTTTTCCTGGACAGGGGAATGGCTACACCTTC
-,-,TRBV19,TRBJ2-2,CASSSGTPGELFF,TGTGCCAGTAGTTCGGGGACTCCTGGGGAGCTGTTTTTT
TRBD1,-,TRBV6-5,TRBJ2-7,CAKRPGTASYEQYF,TGTGCCAAAAGACCCGGGACAGCAAGCTACGAGCAGTACTTC
-,few,TRBV28,TRBJ2-7,CASSPRWREQYF,TGTGCCAGCAGTCCTCGTTGGCGCGAGCAGTACTTC
-,-,TRBV5-1,TRBJ1-3,CASSLQGTGNTIYF,TGCGCCAGCAGCTTGCAAGGAACTGGAAACACCATATATTTT
-,-,TRBV18,TRBJ1-5,CASSPDIQVGAQHF,TGTGCCAGCTCACCCGACATACAGGTCGGGGCCCAGCATTTT
-,-,TRBV28,TRBJ2-7,CASSYAYEQYF,TGTGCCAGCAGTTATGCCTACGAGCAGTACTTC
-,-,TRBV28,TRBJ1-2,CASSKLPANYGYTF,TGTGCCAGCAGTAAGTTGCCAGCTAACTATGGCTACACCTTC
-,-,TRBV5-1,TRBJ1-1,CASSLEATSNTEAFF,TGCGCCAGCAGCTTGGAGGCCACTTCGAACACTGAAGCTTTCTTT
-,once,TRBV6-5,TRBJ2-1,CASSPPGSYNEQFF,TGTGCCAGCAGTCCCCCCGGGAGCTACAATGAGCAGTTCTTC
-,-,TRBV6-5,TRBJ1-2,CASSYPGTYGYTF,TGTGCCAGCAGTTACCCTGGGACGTATGGCTACACCTTC
TRBD2,few,TRBV7-9,TRBJ2-1,CASSPAARTSLRNEQFF,TGTGCCAGCAGCCCGGCTGCCCGGACTAGTCTGAGGAATGAGCAGTTCTTC
-,few,TRBV7-2,TRBJ2-6,CASSDGHGGNVLTF,TGTGCCAGCAGCGATGGACACGGGGGCAACGTCCTGACTTTC
-,-,TRBV11-2,TRBJ2-4,CASSSRLAKNIQYF,TGTGCCAGCAGCTCACGCTTAGCCAAAAACATTCAGTACTTC
-,-,TRBV14,TRBJ2-2,CASSQDIRLSAYTGELFF,TGTGCCAGCAGCCAAGACATCCGGCTATCGGCCTACACCGGGGAGCTGTTTTTT
-,-,TRBV5-1,TRBJ1-1,CASSFGDSTEAFF,TGCGCCAGCAGCTTCGGGGATTCGACTGAAGCTTTCTTT
TRBD2,-,TRBV5-8,TRBJ2-1,CATPGLAVINEQFF,TGTGCCACCCCGGGACTAGCTGTCATCAATGAGCAGTTCTTC
TRBD1,-,TRBV28,TRBJ1-4,CASRLQGVGEKLFF,TGTGCCAGCAGACTACAGGGGGTGGGGGAAAAACTGTTTTTT
-,-,TRBV7-9,TRBJ2-1,CASSLVAGKINEQFF,TGTGCCAGCAGCTTAGTTGCGGGAAAGATAAATGAGCAGTTCTTC
-,-,TRBV18,TRBJ1-1,CASSRLTVTLNTEAFF,TGTGCCAGCTCACGCCTTACAGTGACTTTGAACACTGAAGCTTTCTTT
-,-,TRBV5-1,TRBJ1-4,CASSRDTELEKLFF,TGCGCCAGCAGCCGGGACACGGAACTTGAAAAACTGTTTTTT
TRBD2,-,TRBV3-1/TRBV3-2,TRBJ2-7,CASSQGAGSGSYEQYF,TGTGCCAGCAGCCAAGGGGCAGGTAGCGGGAGCTACGAGCAGTACTTC
TRBD2,-,TRBV6-1,TRBJ2-2,CASSEASGGAGELFF,TGTGCCAGCAGTGAAGCTAGCGGGGGGGCCGGGGAGCTGTTTTTT
-,-,TRBV7-3,TRBJ1-1,CASSGQPNTEAFF,TGTGCCAGCAGCGGACAGCCGAACACTGAAGCTTTCTTT
-,once,TRBV3-1/TRBV3-2,TRBJ1-1,CASSQVLGGTNTEAFF,TGTGCCAGCAGCCAAGTATTGGGGGGCACGAACACTGAAGCTTTCTTT
-,-,TRBV4-3,TRBJ2-1,CASSQDQGYYNEQFF,TGCGCCAGCAGCCAAGATCAAGGATACTACAATGAGCAGTTCTTC
-,-,TRBV6-5,TRBJ1-3,CASRSSGNTIYF,TGTGCCAGCAGATCCTCTGGAAACACCATATATTTT
TRBD1,-,TRBV5-4,TRBJ2-7,CASSLAGTGSVYEQYF,TGTGCCAGCAGCTTGGCCGGGACAGGGTCCGTGTACGAGCAGTACTTC
-,-,TRBV15,TRBJ2-7,CATSRDLGHEQYF,TGTGCCACCAGCAGAGATTTGGGACACGAGCAGTACTTC
-,-,TRBV5-5,TRBJ2-5,CASIPTGLDETQYF,TGTGCCAGCATTCCAACCGGACTGGATGAGACCCAGTACTTC
-,-,TRBV28,TRBJ2-2,CASSLGAGDTGELFF,TGTGCCAGCAGTTTAGGGGCAGGGGACACCGGGGAGCTGTTTTTT
-,-,TRBV7-3,TRBJ1-6,CASSPTGTSNSPLHF,TGTGCCAGCAGCCCGACCGGGACCTCGAATTCACCCCTCCACTTT
-,-,TRBV19,TRBJ2-3,CASSRGGAGDTQYF,TGTGCCAGTAGTAGAGGAGGGGCTGGGGATACGCAGTATTTT
-,-,TRBV5-1,TRBJ1-1,CASSFPGGTEAFF,TGCGCCAGCAGCTTCCCGGGCGGTACTGAAGCTTTCTTT
-,-,TRBV6-2/TRBV6-3,TRBJ2-1,CASSYSTVLREQFF,TGTGCCAGCAGTTACTCCACAGTGCTCCGTGAGCAGTTCTTC
TRBD1,-,TRBV15,TRBJ1-2,CATSGDRESYGYTF,TGTGCCACCAGCGGGGACAGGGAAAGCTATGGCTACACCTTC
TRBD2,few,TRBV10-1,TRBJ2-1,CASLGTGGSYNEQFF,TGCGCCAGCCTGGGGACGGGGGGCTCCTACAATGAGCAGTTCTTC
TRBD1,-,TRBV14,TRBJ2-2,CASSPGTGLTGELFF,TGTGCCAGCAGCCCGGGGACAGGGCTTACCGGGGAGCTGTTTTTT
-,-,TRBV7-8,TRBJ2-7,CASSSGTVGYEQYF,TGTGCCAGCAGCTCAGGGACGGTGGGTTACGAGCAGTACTTC